This record covers a single T cell receptor (beta chain). The antigen is undetermined. The template for TCR beta VDJ and CDR3 sequence profiling was genomic DNA. MiXCR, run by TCRdb on the reads, gives a single entry per CDR3 protein. Of around 120,000 distinct CDR3 sequences listed, nearly 40% were seen once; the top ten hold about 2.6%. CD8+CD57+ cell expansion, shown by flow cytometry, had occurred in the patients selected for sequencing. This specimen comes from a study of CD8+CD57+ T cells in acquired aplastic anemia. V dropped 4 bases and J dropped 2 bases, with 5 bases sitting between them. This CDR3 spans 12 amino acids. The germline V gene encodes CDR1 KGHDR and CDR2 SFDVKD. Whole-study findings and limits: CD8+ Simpson's diversity did not differ significantly between patients and controls.

Sequenced material: sorted CD4+, CD8+, or CD8+CD57+ T cells (not recorded which) from PBMCs. The sequence came from a human donor with aplastic anemia. The rearrangement uses TRBV24-1 and TRBJ2-7; D not resolved. The CDR3 region has the DNA TGTGCCACCAGTGACGAGACCTACGAGCAGTACTTC. It encodes CATSDETYEQYF.